This TCR beta chain was recorded in a study of blood T cells in healthy people across ages. Germline-derived CDR1 and CDR2 are MDHEN and SYDVKM. The CDR3 has 15 residues. The V end was cut by 3 bases, the J end by 3 bases, with 14 bases between. Primers used in a second PCR of about 7 to 12 cycles were a sample-barcoded 5' primer and a J-beta primer mix. TCRdb fed the 5' RACE reads into MiXCR, producing one record per CDR3 protein. This table has over 750,000 distinct CDR3 sequences, 25% appearing once. This clonotype has more than one count but fewer than ten. The same data also went into a second study, on T cells of mothers and their children.

Sequencing was carried out using blood. This TCR came from a boy aged 10-17 years in good health. The chain has TRBV28 and TRBJ2-5; a possible D gene is TRBD2 (6 bases). CDR3 in amino acids: CASSFLGGTKETQYF. CDR3 DNA sequence: TGTGCCAGCAGTTTTCTGGGGGGAACTAAAGAGACCCAGTACTTC.